This T cell receptor (beta chain) was captured in a study of blood T cell repertoires in COVID-19. Study summary: Acute-phase and convalescent COVID-19 samples originated in the United States, Italy and Spain.

Looked up from germline, CDR1 is SGHDT and CDR2 is YYEEEE. This CDR3 is built from 15 residues. V lost 1 base to trimming and J lost 7 bases; unmatched junction nucleotides: 11. This table comes from immunoSEQ multiplex PCR, and its TCRdb copy is limited to in-frame clones, with some not included. The sample includes over 40,000 clones, around 86% of them seen just once. Source material: peripheral blood. The clonotype comes from a human donor in a cohort sampled during active COVID-19. The chain has TRBV5-6 and TRBJ2-7; 7 bases fit TRBD2. This chain's CDR3 is CASSLTSGVVTEQYF. The CDR3 nucleotides are TGTGCCAGCAGCTTGACCAGCGGGGTGGTTACAGAGCAGTACTTC.